The next 27 T cell receptor beta chains were all read from a single sample in a study of tumour-infiltrating T cells in Burkitt lymphoma. Sequenced by immunoSEQ multiplex PCR; TCRdb stores in-frame clones only, minus some. The sample records roughly 1,100 clones, approximately 12% being singletons. The specimen was tumor tissue. The receptors were gathered from a human donor with Burkitt lymphoma.

The V and J genes are TRBV7-6 and TRBJ1-6; D uncertain. The CDR3 contains 11 residues. In germline, CDR1 is SGHVS, CDR2 FNYEAQ. Trimming shortened V by 8 bases and J by 7 bases, and 6 bases separated the two germline ends. The CDR3 sequence is CASGTNSPLHF. CDR3 in DNA: TGTGCCAGCGGCACAAATTCACCCCTCCACTTT.

This clone was observed a handful of times. The rearrangement joins TRBV5-6 to TRBJ2-7, with 11 bases matching TRBD2. CDR1 is SGHDT and CDR2 is YYEEEE in the germline V gene. There are 15 residues in the CDR3. After removal of 4 bases from V and 0 bases from J, the junction contained 3 bases not matched to a gene. The CDR3 is CASSTTSGDSYEQYF. CDR3 bases: TGTGCCAGCAGCACGACTAGCGGGGACTCCTACGAGCAGTACTTC.

The genes are TRBV29-1 and TRBJ2-7; unclear D gene. V lost 3 bases and J 6 bases, leaving 9 bases between the germline ends. CDR1 and CDR2 from the germline V gene are SQVTM and ANQGSEA. This CDR3 spans 11 amino acids. In nucleotides, the CDR3 is TGCAGCGTTGAGAGGTCTCGCGAGCAGTACTTC. Protein sequence: CSVERSREQYF.

This clone was counted between two and nine times. The rearrangement links TRBV6-5 to TRBJ2-2; weak D call: TRBD1 (6 bases). With 2 bases removed from V and 6 bases from J, the gap between germline ends came to 7 bases. This CDR3 has 13 amino acids. Germline V lookup: CDR1 MNHEY, CDR2 SVGAGI. This chain's CDR3 is CASSYPGAGELFF. The CDR3 DNA follows: TGTGCCAGCAGTTACCCAGGGGCCGGGGAGCTGTTTTTT.

This clone was recorded a few times. J is TRBJ1-5 and V is TRBV5-5, with D maybe TRBD1 (5 bases). V shed 4 bases and J shed 5 bases, with 13 bases lying between them. Per the germline V gene, CDR1 is SGHKS and CDR2 is YYEKEE (reference sequence). This CDR3 contains 14 residues. The CDR3 region has the DNA TGTGCCAGCAGCCAGGGTCTAATCGATCAGCCCCAGCATTTT. Its translation is CASSQGLIDQPQHF. Filled out from reference TRBV5-5 and TRBJ1-5, the complete variable domain reads DAGVTQSPTHLIKTRGQQVTLRCSPISGHKSVSWYQQVLGQGPQFIFQYYEKEERGRGNFPDRFSARQFPNYSSELNVNALLLGDSALYLCASSQGLIDQPQHFGDGTRLSIL.

This clone turned up a few times. V gene TRBV19 combines with J gene TRBJ2-1; no definite D call. The CDR3 totals 13 residues. In germline, CDR1 is LNHDA, CDR2 SQIVND (reference sequence). V was trimmed by 7 bases and J by 0 bases, leaving 7 bases between them. CDR3 DNA: TGTGCCAGTACCCTGAACTCCTACAATGAGCAGTTCTTC. Translation gives CASTLNSYNEQFF.

This clone was picked up a small number of times. The V gene is TRBV6-1, the J gene TRBJ2-2; TRBD2 agrees at 7 bases. This CDR3 has 16 amino acids. The junction had 3 bases not matched to a gene; V was cut back by 2 bases and J by 0 bases. Germline-derived CDR1 and CDR2 are MNHNS and SASEGT. The chain's CDR3 is CASSELGLANTGELFF. The CDR3 DNA sequence: TGTGCCAGCAGTGAACTTGGACTAGCGAACACCGGGGAGCTGTTTTTT.

The chain links TRBV5-8 to TRBJ1-2, with no clear D. This CDR3 region has 13 residues. Trimming removed 7 bases at V and 2 bases at J, with 12 bases between. CDR1 SGHTS and CDR2 YDEGEE come from the germline V gene. CDR3 bases: TGTGCCAGCTCTAGGGATTTCAACTATGGCTACACCTTC. Translating gives CASSRDFNYGYTF.

V is TRBV14 and J is TRBJ2-1; D gene uncertain. V was cut by 4 bases and J by 2 bases, with 3 bases left in between. Germline V gives CDR1 SGHDN, CDR2 FVKESK. The CDR3 is made up of 12 amino acids. The CDR3 sequence: CASSPTYNEQFF. CDR3 nucleotides: TGTGCCAGCAGCCCGACCTACAATGAGCAGTTCTTC.

The chain employs TRBV12-5 and TRBJ2-1; unclear D gene. This CDR3 region has 14 residues. Germline V gene data show CDR1 as LGHNT and CDR2 as FRNRAP. Trimming took 6 bases from V and 7 from J, leaving 16 bases between them. CDR3 DNA sequence: TGTGCTAGTGGCGGACCCCCAGCTTGGAATGAGCAGTTCTTC. This gives the protein CASGGPPAWNEQFF. Complete variable domain (other parts from reference TRBV12-5 and TRBJ2-1): DARVTQTPRHKVTEMGQEVTMRCQPILGHNTVFWYRQTMMQGLELLAYFRNRAPLDDSGMPKDRFSAEMPDATLATLKIQPSEPRDSAVYFCASGGPPAWNEQFFGPGTRLTVL.

The V and J genes are TRBV5-5 and TRBJ1-4, with TRBD1 matching over 7 bases. The CDR3 consists of 17 residues. The germline CDR1 and CDR2 sequences are SGHKS and YYEKEE (reference sequence). V lost 1 base, J lost 0 bases, and 6 bases stayed unmatched. The CDR3 DNA reads as TGTGCCAGCAGCTTGCTCCGGGACAGTGCAACTAATGAAAAACTGTTTTTT. Protein product: CASSLLRDSATNEKLFF.

This clone was seen only a few times. The rearrangement uses TRBV9 and TRBJ2-1, with D tentatively TRBD2 (6 bases). CDR3 size: 14 residues. V was cut by 3 bases and J by 4 bases, with 11 bases left in between. Looked up from germline, CDR1 is SGDLS and CDR2 is YYNGEE. CDR3 amino acids: CASSGDSLYNEQFF. The DNA for the CDR3 is TGTGCCAGCAGCGGGGACTCCCTGTACAATGAGCAGTTCTTC.

This chain connects TRBV10-2 to TRBJ2-1; the D gene is possibly TRBD1 (7 bases). The CDR3 totals 15 residues. The V end lost 8 bases, the J end lost 7 bases, and 21 bases lay between the germline ends. CDR1 and CDR2 from the germline V gene are WSHSY and SAAADI. This CDR3 is CASGLYAGQNNEQFF. CDR3 DNA: TGCGCCAGCGGATTATATGCGGGACAGAATAATGAGCAGTTCTTC.

On this clone itself: Compared with germline, one end of the junction differs, possibly owing to a read error. The V call is TRBV7-6, the J call TRBJ1-1, with a tentative D call TRBD1 (5 bases). The CDR3 extends over 15 amino acids. Per germline, CDR1 SGHVS and CDR2 FNYEAQ. The CDR3: CASSERDWRNTKAFF. DNA for the CDR3: TGTGCCAGCAGCGAGAGGGACTGGCGTAACACTAAAGCTTTCTTT.

This clone occurred a few times. The chain is built from TRBV7-9 and TRBJ1-2; D perhaps matches TRBD1 (5 bases). Looked up from germline, CDR1 is SEHNR and CDR2 is FQNEAQ (reference sequence). Trimming left V 4 bases short and J 5 bases short, with 11 bases between. The CDR3 is 13 residues long. The DNA of the CDR3 is TGTGCCAGCAGCTGGCCAGGGCGGTATGGCTACACCTTC. Translating it yields CASSWPGRYGYTF.

This clone was observed a few times. V gene TRBV7-9 combines with J gene TRBJ2-3; 7 bases map to TRBD2. CDR3 length: 15 amino acids. V lost 1 base to trimming and J lost 4 bases; unmatched junction nucleotides: 5. Germline V CDR1 and CDR2: SEHNR, FQNEAQ (reference sequence). The CDR3 here is CASSLGGSGADTQYF. For the CDR3, the DNA is TGTGCCAGCAGCTTAGGCGGGAGTGGGGCAGATACGCAGTATTTT.

This chain uses TRBV5-1 with TRBJ1-1, with 9 nucleotides matching TRBD1. CDR1 and CDR2 from the germline V gene are SGHRS and YFSETQ. Trimming removed 6 bases from V and 4 bases from J; junction bases left unmatched: 1. The CDR3 is 12 amino acids. Written as DNA, the CDR3 is TGCGCCAGCAAGACAGGGGGCACTGAAGCTTTCTTT. Its translation: CASKTGGTEAFF.

This clone was detected a few times. This chain uses TRBV14 with TRBJ1-5, with unresolved D. The V gene lost 2 bases and the J gene lost 5 bases, with 7 bases spanning the gap. This CDR3 comprises 13 residues. CDR1 is SGHDN, CDR2 FVKESK, per germline. CDR3 nucleotide sequence: TGTGCCAGCAGCCAAAGGTACGATCAGCCCCAGCATTTT. Its protein product is CASSQRYDQPQHF.

The CDR3 is CVGQGNTGELFF. The CDR3 DNA is TGTGTCGGACAGGGGAACACCGGGGAGCTGTTTTTT. The V gene is TRBV7-8, the J gene TRBJ2-2; 8 bases fit TRBD1. This CDR3 is built from 12 residues. The V gene's germline CDR1 is SGHVS and CDR2 FQNEAQ.

The sample holds a few counts of this clone. The rearrangement uses TRBV9 and TRBJ2-3, with 14 bases fitting TRBD2. Losses at the gene ends were 4 bases for V and 4 bases for J; bases not matched to a gene: 5. The CDR3 length is 16 residues. Germline V lookup: CDR1 SGDLS, CDR2 YYNGEE. In DNA form, the CDR3 reads TGTGCCAGCAGCTCGACTAGCGGGGGGGCCGCAGATACGCAGTATTTT. Protein: CASSSTSGGAADTQYF.

V gene TRBV29-1 combines with J gene TRBJ2-7; 7 bases are a match to TRBD1. V lost 0 bases and J lost 6; bases outside the gene matches: 8. CDR3 length: 14 amino acids. The germline V gene encodes CDR1 SQVTM and CDR2 ANQGSEA. In DNA form, the CDR3 reads TGCAGCGTTGAAGATAGGAACAGGGGTAGCGAGCAGTACTTC. The encoded protein is CSVEDRNRGSEQYF.

The gene calls are TRBV4-1 and TRBJ1-1; D remains ambiguous. This CDR3 has 16 amino acids. Germline V gene data show CDR1 as MGHRA and CDR2 as YSYEKL. Trimming left V 0 bases short and J 1 base short, with 12 bases between. DNA of the CDR3: TGCGCCAGCAGCCAAGAGGCCCAGTCTCCGAACACTGAAGCTTTCTTT. It specifies CASSQEAQSPNTEAFF.

The sample holds a few counts of this clone. This chain connects TRBV9 to TRBJ1-6; tentative D call: TRBD1 (6 bases). V gave up 1 base and J gave up 9 bases, with 11 bases separating them. From germline, CDR1 is SGDLS and CDR2 YYNGEE. The CDR3 runs 14 residues. The CDR3 spells CASSVSGGSSPLHF. In DNA form, the CDR3 reads TGTGCCAGCAGCGTATCCGGGGGCAGTTCACCCCTCCACTTT.

This clone was counted only a few times. The CDR3 region is CASSQDQSRGAGELFF. In DNA, the CDR3 is TGTGCCAGCAGCCAAGATCAATCCCGTGGGGCCGGGGAGCTGTTTTTT. The chain links TRBV4-2 to TRBJ2-2; D unclear. Germline V gives CDR1 LGHNA, CDR2 YNFKEQ. V was trimmed by 0 bases and J by 6 bases, leaving 14 bases between them. The CDR3 has 16 residues.

This rearrangement joins TRBV29-1 to TRBJ1-2, with 9 bases aligning to TRBD1. Germline V gives CDR1 SQVTM, CDR2 ANQGSEA. After removal of 5 bases from V and 6 bases from J, the junction contained 4 bases not matched to a gene. The CDR3 consists of 12 residues. The CDR3 reads CSVLDRGDGYTF. Written as DNA, the CDR3 is TGCAGCGTTCTGGACAGGGGCGATGGCTACACCTTC.

This clone was recorded a few times. The J gene is TRBJ2-3, the V gene TRBV19; tentatively, D is TRBD1 (6 bases). The CDR3 runs to 13 residues. The V and J ends lost 5 bases and 4 bases respectively, with 10 bases between them. Germline V CDR1 and CDR2: LNHDA, SQIVND (reference sequence). CDR3 sequence: CASSGNRADTQYF. The CDR3 DNA follows: TGTGCCAGTAGTGGGAACAGGGCAGATACGCAGTATTTT. Using reference TRBV19 and TRBJ2-3 for the parts outside the CDR3, the full variable domain is DGGITQSPKYLFRKEGQNVTLSCEQNLNHDAMYWYRQDPGQGLRLIYYSQIVNDFQKGDIAEGYSVSREKKESFPLTVTSAQKNPTAFYLCASSGNRADTQYFGPGTRLTVL.

This clone was seen a handful of times. V gene TRBV10-1 combines with J gene TRBJ2-7; 8 nucleotides agree with TRBD1. The V and J ends lost 6 bases and 3 bases, in that order; junction bases with no gene match: 10. This CDR3 is built from 15 residues. Per the germline V gene, CDR1 is WNHNN and CDR2 is SYGVQD (reference sequence). The CDR3 here is CASRRSDRDHYEQYF. CDR3 DNA: TGCGCCAGCAGGAGATCGGACAGGGATCACTACGAGCAGTACTTC.